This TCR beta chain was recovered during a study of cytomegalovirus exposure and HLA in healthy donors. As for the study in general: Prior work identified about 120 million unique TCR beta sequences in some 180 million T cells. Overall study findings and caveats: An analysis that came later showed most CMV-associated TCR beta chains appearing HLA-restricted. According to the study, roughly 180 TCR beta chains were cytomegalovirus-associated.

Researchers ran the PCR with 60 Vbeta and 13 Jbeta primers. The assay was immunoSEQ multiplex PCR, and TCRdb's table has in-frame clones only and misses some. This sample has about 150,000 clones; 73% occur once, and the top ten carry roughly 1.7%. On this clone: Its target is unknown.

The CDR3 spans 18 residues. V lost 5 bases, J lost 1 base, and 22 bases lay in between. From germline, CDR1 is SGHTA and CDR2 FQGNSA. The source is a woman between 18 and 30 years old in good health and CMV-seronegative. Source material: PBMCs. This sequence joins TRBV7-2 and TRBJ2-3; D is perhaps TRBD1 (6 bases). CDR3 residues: CASSRDRRPHPGTDTQYF. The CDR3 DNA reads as TGTGCCAGCAGCCGAGACAGGAGACCACACCCTGGCACAGATACGCAGTATTTT. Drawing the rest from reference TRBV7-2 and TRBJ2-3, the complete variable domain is GAGVSQSPSNKVTEKGKDVELRCDPISGHTALYWYRQSLGQGLEFLIYFQGNSAPDKSGLPSDRFSAERTGGSVSTLTIQRTQQEDSAVYLCASSRDRRPHPGTDTQYFGPGTRLTVL.